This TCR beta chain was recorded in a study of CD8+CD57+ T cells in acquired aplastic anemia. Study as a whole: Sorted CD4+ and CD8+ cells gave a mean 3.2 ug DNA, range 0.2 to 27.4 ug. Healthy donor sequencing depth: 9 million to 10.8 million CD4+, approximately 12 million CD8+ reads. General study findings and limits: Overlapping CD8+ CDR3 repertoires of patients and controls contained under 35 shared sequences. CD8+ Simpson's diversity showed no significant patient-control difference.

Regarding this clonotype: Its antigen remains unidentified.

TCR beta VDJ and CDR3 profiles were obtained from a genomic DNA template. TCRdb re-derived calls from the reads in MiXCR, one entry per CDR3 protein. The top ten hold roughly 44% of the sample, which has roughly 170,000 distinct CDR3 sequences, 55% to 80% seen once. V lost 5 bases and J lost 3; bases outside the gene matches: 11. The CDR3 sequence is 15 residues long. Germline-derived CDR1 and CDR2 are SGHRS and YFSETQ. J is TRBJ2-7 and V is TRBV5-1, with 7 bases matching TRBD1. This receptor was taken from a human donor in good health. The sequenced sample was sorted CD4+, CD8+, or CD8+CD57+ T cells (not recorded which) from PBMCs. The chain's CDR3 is CASSPDPQGVYEQYF. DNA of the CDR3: TGCGCCAGCAGTCCCGATCCCCAGGGGGTCTACGAGCAGTACTTC.